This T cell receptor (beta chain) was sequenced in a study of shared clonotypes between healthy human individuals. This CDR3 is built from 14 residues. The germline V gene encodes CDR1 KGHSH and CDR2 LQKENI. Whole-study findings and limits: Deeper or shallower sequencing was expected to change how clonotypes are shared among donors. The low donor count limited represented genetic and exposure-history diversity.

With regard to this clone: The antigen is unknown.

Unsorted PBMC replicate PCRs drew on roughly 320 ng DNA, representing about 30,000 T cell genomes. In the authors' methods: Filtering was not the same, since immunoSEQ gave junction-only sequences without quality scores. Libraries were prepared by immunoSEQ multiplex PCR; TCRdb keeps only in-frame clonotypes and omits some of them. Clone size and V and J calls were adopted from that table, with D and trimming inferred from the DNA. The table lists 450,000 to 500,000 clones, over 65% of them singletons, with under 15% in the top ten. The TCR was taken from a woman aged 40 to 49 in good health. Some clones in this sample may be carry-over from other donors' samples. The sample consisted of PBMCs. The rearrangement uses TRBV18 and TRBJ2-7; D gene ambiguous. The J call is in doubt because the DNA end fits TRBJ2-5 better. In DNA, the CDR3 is TGTGCCAGCTCACCACCGAACGGGCAAGAGACCCAGTACTTC. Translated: CASSPPNGQETQYF.